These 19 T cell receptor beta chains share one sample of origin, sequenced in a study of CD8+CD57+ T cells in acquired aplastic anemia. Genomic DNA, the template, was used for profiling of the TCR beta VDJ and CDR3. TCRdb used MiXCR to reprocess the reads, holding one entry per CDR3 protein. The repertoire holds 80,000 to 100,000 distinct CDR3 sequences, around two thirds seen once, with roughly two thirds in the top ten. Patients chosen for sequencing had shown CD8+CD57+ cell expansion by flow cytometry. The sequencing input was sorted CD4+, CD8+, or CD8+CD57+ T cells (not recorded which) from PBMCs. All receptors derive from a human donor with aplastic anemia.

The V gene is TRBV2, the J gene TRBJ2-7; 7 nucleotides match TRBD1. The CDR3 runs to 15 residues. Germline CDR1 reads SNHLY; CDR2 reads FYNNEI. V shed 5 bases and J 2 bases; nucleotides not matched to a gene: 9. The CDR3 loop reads CASSRTGPGPYEQYF. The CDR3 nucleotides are TGTGCCAGCAGTCGGACAGGCCCAGGGCCCTACGAGCAGTACTTC. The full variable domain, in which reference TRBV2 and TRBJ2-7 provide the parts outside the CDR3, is EPEVTQTPSHQVTQMGQEVILRCVPISNHLYFYWYRQILGQKVEFLVSFYNNEISEKSEIFDDQFSVERPDGSNFTLKIRSTKLEDSAMYFCASSRTGPGPYEQYFGPGTRLTVT.

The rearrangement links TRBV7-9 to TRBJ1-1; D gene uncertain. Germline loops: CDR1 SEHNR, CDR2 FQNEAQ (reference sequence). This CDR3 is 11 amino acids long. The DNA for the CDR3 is TGTGTGGACGACCAAAGCACTGAAGCTTTCTTT. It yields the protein CVDDQSTEAFF.

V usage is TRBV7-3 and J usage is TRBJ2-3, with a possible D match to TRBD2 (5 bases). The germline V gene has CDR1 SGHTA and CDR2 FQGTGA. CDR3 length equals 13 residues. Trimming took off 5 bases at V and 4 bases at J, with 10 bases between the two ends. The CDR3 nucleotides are TGTGCCAGCAGCCTACTAGGGCCAGATACGCAGTATTTT. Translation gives CASSLLGPDTQYF.

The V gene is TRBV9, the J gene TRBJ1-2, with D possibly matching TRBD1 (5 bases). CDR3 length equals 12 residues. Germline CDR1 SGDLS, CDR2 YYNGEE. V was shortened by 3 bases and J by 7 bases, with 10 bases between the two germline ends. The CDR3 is CASSGTGVGYTF. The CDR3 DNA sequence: TGTGCCAGCAGCGGAACAGGAGTTGGCTACACCTTC. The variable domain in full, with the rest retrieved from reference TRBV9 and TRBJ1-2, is DSGVTQTPKHLITATGQRVTLRCSPRSGDLSVYWYQQSLDQGLQFLIQYYNGEERAKGNILERFSAQQFPDLHSELNLSSLELGDSALYFCASSGTGVGYTFGSGTRLTVV.

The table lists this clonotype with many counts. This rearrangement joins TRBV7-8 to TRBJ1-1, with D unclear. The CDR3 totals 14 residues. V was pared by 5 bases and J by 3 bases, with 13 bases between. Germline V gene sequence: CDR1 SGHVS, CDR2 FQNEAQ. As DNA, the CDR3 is TGTGCCAGCAGCCCTGTCGCTTTGGACACTGAAGCTTTCTTT. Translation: CASSPVALDTEAFF.

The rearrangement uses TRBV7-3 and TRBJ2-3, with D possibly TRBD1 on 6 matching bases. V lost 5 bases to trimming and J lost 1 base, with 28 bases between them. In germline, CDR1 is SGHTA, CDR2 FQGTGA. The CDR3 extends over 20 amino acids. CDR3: CASSRIPNPLGGAGTDTQYF. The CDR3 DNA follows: TGTGCCAGCAGCCGAATCCCGAATCCTTTAGGGGGTGCGGGCACAGATACGCAGTATTTT.

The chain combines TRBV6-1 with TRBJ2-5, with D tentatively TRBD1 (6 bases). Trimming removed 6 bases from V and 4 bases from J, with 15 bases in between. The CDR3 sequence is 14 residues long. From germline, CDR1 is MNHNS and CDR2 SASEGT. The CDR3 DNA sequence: TGTGCCAGCAGACCACAGGGCGGTGGAGAGACCCAGTACTTC. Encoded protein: CASRPQGGGETQYF.

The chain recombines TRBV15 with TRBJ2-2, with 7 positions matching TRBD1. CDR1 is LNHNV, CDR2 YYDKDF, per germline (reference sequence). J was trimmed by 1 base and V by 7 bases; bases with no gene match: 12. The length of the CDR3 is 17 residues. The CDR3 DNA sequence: TGTGCCACCAAGGGGGCTACCGGGACATTGAACACCGGGGAGCTGTTTTTT. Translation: CATKGATGTLNTGELFF.

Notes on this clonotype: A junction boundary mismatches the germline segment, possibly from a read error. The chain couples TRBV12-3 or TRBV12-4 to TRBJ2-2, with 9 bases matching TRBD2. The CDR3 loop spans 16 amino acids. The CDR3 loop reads CAGSLGAGGRTGELFF. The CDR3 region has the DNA TGTGCCGGCAGTTTAGGAGCGGGGGGACGCACCGGGGAGCTGTTTTTT.

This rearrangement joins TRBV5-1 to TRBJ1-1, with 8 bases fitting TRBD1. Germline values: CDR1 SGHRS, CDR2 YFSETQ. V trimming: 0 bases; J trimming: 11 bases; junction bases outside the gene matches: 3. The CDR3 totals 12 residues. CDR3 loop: CASSLGDRWAFF. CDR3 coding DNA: TGCGCCAGCAGCTTGGGGGACAGGTGGGCTTTCTTT. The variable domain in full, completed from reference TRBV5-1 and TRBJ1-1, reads KAGVTQTPRYLIKTRGQQVTLSCSPISGHRSVSWYQQTPGQGLQFLFEYFSETQRNKGNFPGRFSGRQFSNSRSEMNVSTLELGDSALYLCASSLGDRWAFFGQGTRLTVV.

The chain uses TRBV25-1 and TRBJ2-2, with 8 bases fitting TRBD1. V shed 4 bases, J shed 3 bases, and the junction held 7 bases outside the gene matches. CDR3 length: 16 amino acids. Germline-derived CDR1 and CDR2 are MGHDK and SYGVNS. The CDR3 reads CASSGNRGLDTGELFF. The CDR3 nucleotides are TGTGCCAGCAGTGGTAACAGGGGGTTGGACACCGGGGAGCTGTTTTTT.

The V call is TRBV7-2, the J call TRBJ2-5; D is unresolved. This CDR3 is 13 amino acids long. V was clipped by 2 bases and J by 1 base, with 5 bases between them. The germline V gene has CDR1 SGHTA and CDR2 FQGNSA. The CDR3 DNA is TGTGCCAGCAGCTTACAGACCCAAGAGACCCAGTACTTC. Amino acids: CASSLQTQETQYF.

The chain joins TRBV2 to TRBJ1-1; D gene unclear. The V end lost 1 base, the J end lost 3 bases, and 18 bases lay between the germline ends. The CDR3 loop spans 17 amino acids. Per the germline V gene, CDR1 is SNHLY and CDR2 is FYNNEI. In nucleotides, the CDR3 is TGTGCCAGCAGTGAAGGGCCCGAACCTTTTACGCACACTGAAGCTTTCTTT. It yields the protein CASSEGPEPFTHTEAFF.

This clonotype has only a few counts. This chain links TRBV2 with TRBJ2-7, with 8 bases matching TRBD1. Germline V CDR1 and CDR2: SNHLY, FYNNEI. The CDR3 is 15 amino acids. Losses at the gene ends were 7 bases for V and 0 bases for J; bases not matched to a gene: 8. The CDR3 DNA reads TGTGCCAGCATCCCAAGGGGGACAGGCTCCTACGAGCAGTACTTC. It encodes CASIPRGTGSYEQYF.

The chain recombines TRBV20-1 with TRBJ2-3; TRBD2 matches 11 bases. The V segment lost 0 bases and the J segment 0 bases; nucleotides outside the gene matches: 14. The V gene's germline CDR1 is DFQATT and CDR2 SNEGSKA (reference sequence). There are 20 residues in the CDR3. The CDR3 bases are TGCAGTGCTAGAGATCCCCCCGTTAGCGGGGGGGACTACAGCACAGATACGCAGTATTTT. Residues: CSARDPPVSGGDYSTDTQYF.

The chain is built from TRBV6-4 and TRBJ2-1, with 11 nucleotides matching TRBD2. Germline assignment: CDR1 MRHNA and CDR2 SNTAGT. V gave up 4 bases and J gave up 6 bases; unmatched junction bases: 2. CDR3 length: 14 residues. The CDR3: CASSGTSGFNEQFF. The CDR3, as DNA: TGTGCCAGCAGTGGGACTAGCGGGTTCAATGAGCAGTTCTTC.

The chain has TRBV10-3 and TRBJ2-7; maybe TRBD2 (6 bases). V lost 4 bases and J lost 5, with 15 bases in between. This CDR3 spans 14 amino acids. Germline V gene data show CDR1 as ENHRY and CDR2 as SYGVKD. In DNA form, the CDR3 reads TGTGCCATCAGTGGCTGGAGGGCCGCGGACGAGCAGTACTTC. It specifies CAISGWRAADEQYF.

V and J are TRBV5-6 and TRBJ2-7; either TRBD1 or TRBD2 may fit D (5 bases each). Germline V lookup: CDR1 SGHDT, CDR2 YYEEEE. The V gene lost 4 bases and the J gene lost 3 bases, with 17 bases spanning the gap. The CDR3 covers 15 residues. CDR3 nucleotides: TGTGCCAGCAGCGTCGGGGCGGGTTTCGTCTACGAGCAGTACTTC. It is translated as CASSVGAGFVYEQYF.

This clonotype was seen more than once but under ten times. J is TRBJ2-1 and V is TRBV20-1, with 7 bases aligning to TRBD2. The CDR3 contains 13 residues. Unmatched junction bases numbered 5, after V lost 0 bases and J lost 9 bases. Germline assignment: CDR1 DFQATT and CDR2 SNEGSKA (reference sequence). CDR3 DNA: TGCAGTGCTAGAGATTGGGGGGGAAGTGAGCAGTTCTTC. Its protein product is CSARDWGGSEQFF.